The 14 T cell receptor beta chains below all came from one sample that was sequenced in a study of cytomegalovirus exposure and HLA in healthy donors. PCR involved 60 Vbeta and 13 Jbeta primers. Clones were sequenced by immunoSEQ multiplex PCR, and TCRdb holds only the in-frame ones, with some missing. The table shows 240,000 or so clones, with 82% occurring only once. The sequencing input was PBMCs. These receptor sequences come from a woman in her thirties or forties in good health and CMV-seropositive.

This chain links TRBV28 with TRBJ2-7; 8 bases map to TRBD1. Trimming cost V 5 bases and J 1 base; bases outside gene matches: 10. CDR1 is MDHEN, CDR2 SYDVKM, per germline. The CDR3 consists of 16 residues. Here the CDR3 reads CASSDTGTGISYEQYF. CDR3 DNA sequence: TGTGCCAGCAGTGATACCGGGACAGGTATATCCTACGAGCAGTACTTC.

The chain has TRBV15 and TRBJ2-2; 7 bases match TRBD2. The ends lost 3 bases at V and 6 bases at J; junction bases unmatched: 4. CDR3 length: 14 amino acids. CDR1 is LNHNV, CDR2 YYDKDF, per germline (reference sequence). DNA for the CDR3: TGTGCCACCAGCAGCGGGGGGATATCCGGGGAGCTGTTTTTT. This encodes CATSSGGISGELFF. Based on the CDR3 plus reference TRBV15 and TRBJ2-2, the full variable domain is DAMVIQNPRYQVTQFGKPVTLSCSQTLNHNVMYWYQQKSSQAPKLLFHYYDKDFNNEADTPDNFQSRRPNTSFCFLDIRSPGLGDTAMYLCATSSGGISGELFFGEGSRLTVL.

The V and J genes are TRBV7-9 and TRBJ1-2, with 9 bases that match TRBD1. CDR3 length: 15 residues. Trimming cost V 6 bases and J 5 bases; bases outside gene matches: 10. From germline, CDR1 is SEHNR and CDR2 FQNEAQ (reference sequence). The CDR3 nucleotides are TGTGCCAGCAGTTCCCGGGACAGGGTGAGATATGGCTACACCTTC. The encoded protein is CASSSRDRVRYGYTF.

The CDR3 bases are TGCGCCAGCAGCTTGGCAATAGCACCAGATACGCAGTATTTT. This translates into CASSLAIAPDTQYF. The J gene is TRBJ2-3, the V gene TRBV5-1, with D unclear. Germline V gives CDR1 SGHRS, CDR2 YFSETQ. The CDR3 length is 14 residues. The ends were cut back, 0 bases at V and 4 bases at J, with 9 bases in the middle.

This clone was seen only a few times. The chain carries TRBV5-1 and TRBJ2-7; 8 bases are shared with TRBD2. V dropped 2 bases and J dropped 2; count of bases not matched to a gene: 3. The CDR3 has 14 residues. Germline V gene sequence: CDR1 SGHRS, CDR2 YFSETQ. The CDR3 loop is CASSLTSGPYEQYF. For the CDR3, the DNA is TGCGCCAGCAGCTTAACTAGCGGCCCCTACGAGCAGTACTTC.

This chain links TRBV18 with TRBJ1-1; D is possibly TRBD1 (5 bases). Per the germline V gene, CDR1 is KGHSH and CDR2 is LQKENI. Trimming shortened V by 2 bases and J by 0 bases, and 19 bases separated the two germline ends. CDR3 length: 18 amino acids. The CDR3 DNA is TGTGCCAGCTCACCAATGGGGCAGGGATCCGAAATGAACACTGAAGCTTTCTTT. Its protein product is CASSPMGQGSEMNTEAFF.

The chain has TRBV6-5 and TRBJ2-1; TRBD2 matches 8 bases. Looked up from germline, CDR1 is MNHEY and CDR2 is SVGAGI. CDR3 size: 13 residues. J lost 13 bases, V lost 0 bases, and 5 bases had no gene match. Here the CDR3 DNA reads TGTGCCAGCAGTTACTCCCGGGGGGGCCCCCAGTTCTTC. Protein sequence: CASSYSRGGPQFF.

The chain employs TRBV29-1 and TRBJ2-1, with 10 bases identical to TRBD2. CDR1 is SQVTM and CDR2 is ANQGSEA in the germline V gene. V shed 3 bases, J shed 5 bases, and the junction held 7 bases outside the gene matches. The length of the CDR3 is 15 residues. In DNA, the CDR3 is TGCAGCGTTGATAGGCTAGCGGGAGTGGACAATGAGCAGTTCTTC. Translation gives CSVDRLAGVDNEQFF.

The V and J genes are TRBV7-2 and TRBJ2-2; TRBD2 matches 12 bases. V trimming: 5 bases; J trimming: 4 bases; junction bases outside the gene matches: 5. The CDR3 extends over 16 amino acids. Per the germline V gene, CDR1 is SGHTA and CDR2 is FQGNSA. The CDR3 nucleotides are TGTGCCAGCAGCCCTCCTAGCGGGAGGGGCACCGGGGAGCTGTTTTTT. It is translated as CASSPPSGRGTGELFF.

The gene calls are TRBV28 and TRBJ2-7; 13 nucleotides line up with TRBD2. Germline V gene data show CDR1 as MDHEN and CDR2 as SYDVKM. V lost 3 bases, J lost 2 bases, and 4 bases stayed unmatched. The CDR3 sequence is 16 residues long. In nucleotides, the CDR3 is TGTGCCAGCAGTTTGGGGGGACTAGCGGGAACCTACGAGCAGTACTTC. Amino acids: CASSLGGLAGTYEQYF.

This clone was detected only a few times. The chain couples TRBV7-9 to TRBJ2-1; TRBD1 matches at 7 bases. The CDR3 is 17 amino acids. Germline assignment: CDR1 SEHNR and CDR2 FQNEAQ (reference sequence). After removal of 5 bases from V and 0 bases from J, the junction contained 10 bases not matched to a gene. The CDR3 DNA reads as TGTGCCAGCAGCCGCAGAAACAGGGGACACTCCTACAATGAGCAGTTCTTC. The encoded protein is CASSRRNRGHSYNEQFF.

The genes are TRBV9 and TRBJ1-1; D unclear. This CDR3 is 10 amino acids long. V was shortened by 4 bases and J by 7 bases, with 5 bases between the two germline ends. Germline CDR1 and CDR2: SGDLS and YYNGEE. The CDR3 is CASSPHEAFF. The CDR3 DNA reads as TGTGCCAGCAGCCCACATGAAGCTTTCTTT.

Concerning this clone: Other DNA sequences in the same sample also yield this CDR3. The chain recombines TRBV5-4 with TRBJ1-4, with D perhaps TRBD1 (5 bases). Trimming shortened V by 0 bases and J by 2 bases, and 5 bases separated the two germline ends. Germline V gene lookup returns CDR1 SGHNT and CDR2 YYREEE (reference sequence). The CDR3 loop spans 14 amino acids. Here the CDR3 reads CASSLAGTNEKLFF. The CDR3 region has the DNA TGTGCCAGCAGCTTGGCAGGGACTAATGAAAAACTGTTTTTT.

This rearrangement joins TRBV6-5 to TRBJ2-3; 13 bases agree with TRBD2. The CDR3 consists of 16 residues. Germline-derived CDR1 and CDR2 are MNHEY and SVGAGI. V lost 4 bases and J lost 1; bases outside the gene matches: 2. The CDR3 DNA is TGTGCCAGCAGTTTCGGACTAGCGGGGGGCACAGATACGCAGTATTTT. It is translated as CASSFGLAGGTDTQYF.